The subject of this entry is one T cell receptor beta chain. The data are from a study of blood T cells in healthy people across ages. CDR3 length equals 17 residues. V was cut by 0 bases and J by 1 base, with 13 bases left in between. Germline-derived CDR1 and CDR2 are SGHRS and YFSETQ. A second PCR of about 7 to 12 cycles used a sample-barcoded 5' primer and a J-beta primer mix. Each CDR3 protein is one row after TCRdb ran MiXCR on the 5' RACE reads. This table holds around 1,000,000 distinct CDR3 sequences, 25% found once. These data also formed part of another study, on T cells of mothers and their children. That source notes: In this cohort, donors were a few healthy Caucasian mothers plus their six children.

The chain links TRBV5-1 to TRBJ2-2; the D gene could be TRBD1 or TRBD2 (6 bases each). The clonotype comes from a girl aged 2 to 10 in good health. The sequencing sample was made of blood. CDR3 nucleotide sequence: TGCGCCAGCAGCTTGGTGCTCGGGGGCTGGAACACCGGGGAGCTGTTTTTT. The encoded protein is CASSLVLGGWNTGELFF.